Listed here are 30 T cell receptor beta chains from one sample, sequenced in a study of beta chain features in type 1 diabetes (dated by TCRdb to the late 2010s). Library preparation used the immunoSEQ multiplex PCR assay. The High Capacity cDNA Reverse Transcription Kit was used to reverse transcribe all of the isolated RNA, meaning that expressed TCRB transcripts were what got sequenced. The table comes from immuneACCESS by way of TCRdb, which keeps in-frame sequences with V and J called. Part of the clones is missing from these tables; in studies checked, under half for an unresolved V gene and the rest for unknown reasons. Counted in this sample were about 160,000 clones; under 9.5% of them appeared once. The top ten clonotypes cover approximately 0.69% of the sample. Sequenced material: central memory CD4+ T cells from blood. The receptors here all came from a man between 18 and 29 years old in good health.

The chain joins TRBV7-2 to TRBJ2-7; TRBD2 is a possible D gene (6 bases). The CDR3 consists of 16 residues. Germline V gene data show CDR1 as SGHTA and CDR2 as FQGNSA. V was pared by 5 bases and J by 1 base, with 18 bases between. This chain's CDR3 is CASSKAGPGLSYEQYF. In nucleotides, the CDR3 is TGTGCCAGCAGCAAGGCGGGCCCCGGACTATCCTACGAGCAGTACTTC.

Regarding this clone: A read error may explain this, as a much larger clone is one base away. Other DNA sequences from this sample encode an identical CDR3 as well. The chain recombines TRBV4-2 with TRBJ2-1, with TRBD2 matching 10 bases. The CDR3 totals 18 residues. Trimming took 1 base from V and 6 from J; bases not matched to a gene: 12. Per germline, CDR1 LGHNA and CDR2 YNFKEQ. This CDR3 reads CASSQVLNRAGGLNEQFF. The DNA of the CDR3 is TGTGCCAGCAGCCAAGTGCTGAACAGAGCGGGGGGGCTCAATGAGCAGTTCTTC.

There are a few counts of this clone. CDR3 in amino acids: CASSVDLAGGRNEQFF. Written as DNA, the CDR3 is TGTGCCAGCAGCGTTGACCTAGCGGGAGGGCGGAATGAGCAGTTCTTC. The V call is TRBV9, the J call TRBJ2-1, with TRBD2 matching 12 bases. The V segment lost 2 bases and the J segment 7 bases; nucleotides outside the gene matches: 7. The CDR3 has 16 amino acids. CDR1 is SGDLS, CDR2 YYNGEE, per germline. Complete variable domain (other parts from reference TRBV9 and TRBJ2-1): DSGVTQTPKHLITATGQRVTLRCSPRSGDLSVYWYQQSLDQGLQFLIQYYNGEERAKGNILERFSAQQFPDLHSELNLSSLELGDSALYFCASSVDLAGGRNEQFFGPGTRLTVL.

This chain joins TRBV7-2 and TRBJ2-2; the D gene is possibly TRBD2 (5 bases). The ends were cut back, 4 bases at V and 5 bases at J, with 8 bases in the middle. Germline V gene data show CDR1 as SGHTA and CDR2 as FQGNSA. The CDR3 contains 13 residues. The DNA for the CDR3 is TGTGCCAGCAGCTCCCCGGGGACCGGGGAGCTGTTTTTT. Its translation: CASSSPGTGELFF.

Only a few counts were recorded for this clone. The rearrangement joins TRBV4-1 to TRBJ1-6; D unresolved. The CDR3 extends over 18 amino acids. Germline CDR1 and CDR2: MGHRA and YSYEKL. Trimming shortened V by 2 bases and J by 10 bases, and 24 bases separated the two germline ends. Written as DNA, the CDR3 is TGCGCCAGCAGCCAACAAGGAAACATAGCAATGGGTGGGTCACCCCTCCACTTT. Amino acid sequence: CASSQQGNIAMGGSPLHF.

This rearrangement joins TRBV19 to TRBJ2-6; 9 bases fit TRBD1. This CDR3 is 17 amino acids long. V shed 6 bases, J shed 2 bases, and the junction held 8 bases outside the gene matches. CDR1 and CDR2 from the germline V gene are LNHDA and SQIVND (reference sequence). The CDR3 sequence is CASSRDRELAGANVLTF. The CDR3 DNA sequence: TGTGCCAGTAGCCGGGACAGGGAGTTGGCTGGGGCCAACGTCCTGACTTTC.

This clone was counted ten times or more. V gene TRBV6-6 combines with J gene TRBJ2-7; D is possibly TRBD1 (5 bases). The CDR3 length is 12 residues. Between the trimmed V and J ends, which lost 5 bases and 5 bases, there was a span of 10 bases. The germline CDR1 and CDR2 sequences are MNHNY and SVGAGI (reference sequence). This CDR3 reads CASSPRADEQYF. For the CDR3, the DNA is TGTGCCAGCAGTCCCAGGGCGGACGAGCAGTACTTC.

This clone was recorded many times. The chain combines TRBV7-9 with TRBJ2-7; D perhaps matches TRBD1 (5 bases). The V gene lost 5 bases and the J gene lost 4 bases, with 9 bases spanning the gap. The CDR3 runs to 12 residues. CDR1 and CDR2 from the germline V gene are SEHNR and FQNEAQ (reference sequence). The chain's CDR3 is CASSKTDYEQYF. The CDR3 region has the DNA TGTGCCAGCAGCAAGACAGATTACGAGCAGTACTTC.

The chain couples TRBV7-3 to TRBJ2-1; TRBD2 matches 8 bases. The V segment lost 3 bases and the J segment 6 bases; nucleotides outside the gene matches: 10. The CDR3 has 16 amino acids. Germline loops: CDR1 SGHTA, CDR2 FQGTGA. CDR3 DNA sequence: TGTGCCAGCAGCTTCCTACCAGCGGGGGCGGTCAATGAGCAGTTCTTC. Translating gives CASSFLPAGAVNEQFF.

In its sample, this clone was seen many times. The chain combines TRBV27 with TRBJ1-1; TRBD1 matches 12 bases. Germline CDR1 MNHEY, CDR2 SMNVEV (reference sequence). The CDR3 runs to 16 residues. Trimming took 5 bases from V and 4 from J; bases not matched to a gene: 8. The CDR3 sequence is CASSPLRDRGLTEAFF. In DNA, the CDR3 is TGTGCCAGCAGTCCCCTCCGGGACAGGGGGCTCACTGAAGCTTTCTTT.

At least ten counts were recorded for this clone. The chain combines TRBV7-9 with TRBJ2-1; 9 bases map to TRBD2. Losses at the gene ends were 5 bases for V and 5 bases for J; bases not matched to a gene: 7. CDR1 is SEHNR and CDR2 is FQNEAQ in the germline V gene (reference sequence). The CDR3 is made up of 15 amino acids. The CDR3 DNA follows: TGTGCCAGCAGCCCCCATAGCGGGGGAAACAATGAGCAGTTCTTC. Encoded protein: CASSPHSGGNNEQFF.

In its sample, this clone was seen many times. The gene calls are TRBV7-2 and TRBJ2-1; 11 positions agree with TRBD2. Germline V gives CDR1 SGHTA, CDR2 FQGNSA. The CDR3 length is 15 residues. V shed 2 bases, J shed 6 bases, and the junction held 3 bases outside the gene matches. The CDR3 region is CASSLSTSGVNEQFF. For the CDR3, the DNA is TGTGCCAGCAGCTTATCGACTAGCGGGGTCAATGAGCAGTTCTTC.

This clone has a count of ten or more. The rearrangement uses TRBV30 and TRBJ2-4; TRBD2 is a possible D gene (5 bases). In germline, CDR1 is GTSNPN, CDR2 SVGIG (reference sequence). The CDR3 contains 14 residues. Trimming removed 1 base from V and 2 bases from J, with 9 bases in between. Written as DNA, the CDR3 is TGTGCCTGGAGTGCCGCGGGTACCAAAAACATTCAGTACTTC. Its protein product is CAWSAAGTKNIQYF. Complete variable domain (other parts from reference TRBV30 and TRBJ2-4): SQTIHQWPATLVQPVGSPLSLECTVEGTSNPNLYWYRQAAGRGLQLLFYSVGIGQISSEVPQNLSASRPQDRQFILSSKKLLLSDSGFYLCAWSAAGTKNIQYFGAGTRLSVL.

This clone was seen a handful of times. The J gene is TRBJ1-2, the V gene TRBV7-8, with no clear D. The CDR3 spans 15 residues. The germline CDR1 and CDR2 sequences are SGHVS and FQNEAQ. With 1 base removed from V and 2 bases from J, the gap between germline ends came to 11 bases. This CDR3 reads CASSLVGQQNYGYTF. Written as DNA, the CDR3 is TGTGCCAGCAGCTTAGTTGGCCAACAAAACTATGGCTACACCTTC.

The chain joins TRBV25-1 to TRBJ2-5; D uncertain. In germline, CDR1 is MGHDK, CDR2 SYGVNS. V shed 6 bases and J shed 5 bases, with 4 bases lying between them. This CDR3 region has 10 residues. The CDR3 nucleotides read TGTGCCAGCAGAGCGGAGACCCAGTACTTC. Protein sequence: CASRAETQYF.

The chain couples TRBV7-2 to TRBJ2-7; tentative D call: TRBD2 (5 bases). Germline CDR1 SGHTA, CDR2 FQGNSA. This CDR3 contains 14 residues. The germline V and J ends were trimmed by 2 bases and 5 bases, with 13 bases remaining between them. As DNA, the CDR3 is TGTGCCAGCAGCTTATATACAGCGGTCGACGAGCAGTACTTC. Encoded protein: CASSLYTAVDEQYF.

This clone has only a few counts. This chain uses TRBV4-2 with TRBJ2-3; 11 bases map to TRBD2. The CDR3 extends over 18 amino acids. Trimming removed 1 base from V and 1 base from J; junction bases left unmatched: 7. Germline loops: CDR1 LGHNA, CDR2 YNFKEQ. The CDR3 reads CASSQVGLLAGGTDTQYF. The DNA for the CDR3 is TGTGCCAGCAGCCAAGTGGGGTTACTAGCGGGAGGCACAGATACGCAGTATTTT.

There are a few counts of this clone. The chain recombines TRBV7-2 with TRBJ1-5, with 8 nucleotides matching TRBD1. The CDR3 totals 16 residues. CDR1 is SGHTA, CDR2 FQGNSA, per germline. The junction had 5 bases not matched to a gene; V was cut back by 4 bases and J by 0 bases. DNA of the CDR3: TGTGCCAGCAGCTATAGGACAGGGCATAGCAATCAGCCCCAGCATTTT. This codes for CASSYRTGHSNQPQHF.

This clone was recorded at least ten times. V gene TRBV29-1 combines with J gene TRBJ1-4, with D maybe TRBD1 (5 bases). The V end was cut by 4 bases, the J end by 6 bases, with 9 bases between. The CDR3 spans 12 residues. Per germline, CDR1 SQVTM and CDR2 ANQGSEA. CDR3 sequence (DNA): TGCAGCGTTGCAGGGTACGATGAAAAACTGTTTTTT. Its protein product is CSVAGYDEKLFF. Full variable domain (outside the CDR3, taken from reference TRBV29-1 and TRBJ1-4): SAVISQKPSRDICQRGTSLTIQCQVDSQVTMMFWYRQQPGQSLTLIATANQGSEATYESGFVIDKFPISRPNLTFSTLTVSNMSPEDSSIYLCSVAGYDEKLFFGSGTQLSVL.

The chain couples TRBV7-2 to TRBJ1-2, with D possibly TRBD1 on 6 matching bases. The length of the CDR3 is 16 residues. The V end lost 5 bases, the J end lost 4 bases, and 20 bases lay between the germline ends. Germline-derived CDR1 and CDR2 are SGHTA and FQGNSA. The CDR3 DNA reads TGTGCCAGCAGCAAAGACGGACATGGGGACATCTATGGCTACACCTTC. It yields the protein CASSKDGHGDIYGYTF. The full variable domain, in which reference TRBV7-2 and TRBJ1-2 provide the parts outside the CDR3, is GAGVSQSPSNKVTEKGKDVELRCDPISGHTALYWYRQSLGQGLEFLIYFQGNSAPDKSGLPSDRFSAERTGGSVSTLTIQRTQQEDSAVYLCASSKDGHGDIYGYTFGSGTRLTVV.

The V and J genes are TRBV6-6 and TRBJ1-2; D remains ambiguous. CDR1 is MNHNY and CDR2 is SVGAGI in the germline V gene (reference sequence). The CDR3 is 11 residues long. Deletions cut 6 bases from V and 3 bases from J, with 5 bases between. This CDR3 is CASRQYYGYTF. The CDR3 DNA is TGTGCCAGCAGACAGTACTATGGCTACACCTTC.

This chain links TRBV6-5 with TRBJ1-1, with no clear D. Trimming stripped 0 bases from V and 10 bases from J, with 15 bases between. CDR1 is MNHEY, CDR2 SVGAGI, per germline. The CDR3 loop spans 14 amino acids. CDR3 loop: CASSYSIARVGAFF. In nucleotides, the CDR3 is TGTGCCAGCAGTTACTCGATCGCGCGGGTCGGAGCTTTCTTT.

The chain combines TRBV6-6 with TRBJ2-2; TRBD1 agrees at 9 bases. Trimming removed 7 bases from V and 3 bases from J; junction bases left unmatched: 9. The CDR3 sequence is 16 residues long. The V gene's germline CDR1 is MNHNY and CDR2 SVGAGI (reference sequence). The CDR3 DNA sequence: TGTGCCAGCACCTACGGGACAGGGAGGGACACCGGGGAGCTGTTTTTT. As protein: CASTYGTGRDTGELFF.

The chain employs TRBV4-2 and TRBJ1-5; 7 bases line up with TRBD1. The V segment lost 0 bases and the J segment 5 bases; nucleotides outside the gene matches: 7. The length of the CDR3 is 16 residues. CDR1 is LGHNA and CDR2 is YNFKEQ in the germline V gene. DNA of the CDR3: TGTGCCAGCAGCCAAGATATCGGGCAGGGGGATCAGCCCCAGCATTTT. This encodes CASSQDIGQGDQPQHF.

This clone came up many times. The J gene is TRBJ1-6, the V gene TRBV18; D may be TRBD1 (6 bases). Germline V lookup: CDR1 KGHSH, CDR2 LQKENI. The CDR3 sequence is 15 residues long. V shed 4 bases and J shed 9 bases, with 16 bases lying between them. The CDR3 DNA sequence: TGTGCCAGCTCACGGGACACCCACCCCGGTTCACCCCTCCACTTT. Encoded protein: CASSRDTHPGSPLHF.

This rearrangement joins TRBV25-1 to TRBJ1-2; 9 nucleotides line up with TRBD1. Germline values: CDR1 MGHDK, CDR2 SYGVNS. The CDR3 is 15 residues long. The trim removed 6 bases at V and 6 bases at J, leaving 11 bases unmatched. The CDR3 sequence is CASSAQGTGKDGYTF. For the CDR3, the DNA is TGTGCCAGCAGCGCACAAGGGACAGGGAAGGATGGCTACACCTTC.

The chain carries TRBV7-2 and TRBJ2-5; D might be TRBD2 (6 bases). V was clipped by 3 bases and J by 4 bases, with 15 bases between them. There are 15 residues in the CDR3. Germline V lookup: CDR1 SGHTA, CDR2 FQGNSA. CDR3 region: CASSLNGGEGETQYF. The CDR3 DNA sequence: TGTGCCAGCAGCTTGAATGGAGGGGAAGGAGAGACCCAGTACTTC.

The table lists this clone with a few counts. CDR3 sequence: CASGGRVSYNEQFF. CDR3 DNA: TGTGCCAGCGGAGGGCGGGTGTCCTACAATGAGCAGTTCTTC. J is TRBJ2-1 and V is TRBV19; D is possibly TRBD2 (6 bases). Per the germline V gene, CDR1 is LNHDA and CDR2 is SQIVND (reference sequence). This CDR3 is built from 14 residues. Trimming took 9 bases from V and 1 from J, leaving 13 bases between them.

This clone has only a few counts. The rearrangement uses TRBV5-1 and TRBJ2-7; 8 bases are a match to TRBD1. The CDR3 is made up of 15 amino acids. CDR1 is SGHRS, CDR2 YFSETQ, per germline. J gave up 2 bases and V 4 bases, and 8 bases lay outside the gene matches. This CDR3 is CASSIQGQATYEQYF. CDR3 nucleotides: TGCGCCAGCAGCATCCAGGGACAGGCTACCTACGAGCAGTACTTC.

The V and J genes are TRBV7-9 and TRBJ2-1; TRBD1 agrees at 7 bases. The ends lost 2 bases at V and 7 bases at J; junction bases unmatched: 5. The germline gives CDR1 SEHNR, CDR2 FQNEAQ (reference sequence). The length of the CDR3 is 14 residues. CDR3 in amino acids: CASSLTGTVNEQFF. The DNA of the CDR3 is TGTGCCAGCAGCTTAACCGGGACAGTAAATGAGCAGTTCTTC.